This entry lists 32 T cell receptor beta chains sequenced from one sample in a study of cytomegalovirus exposure and HLA in healthy donors. The PCR made use of 60 Vbeta and 13 Jbeta primers. Assay used: immunoSEQ multiplex PCR; TCRdb lists only in-frame clones, some missing. The sample lists roughly 110,000 clones; around 82% were seen once. Source material: PBMCs. These receptor sequences come from a man in his forties or fifties in good health and CMV-seronegative.

This chain uses TRBV4-1 with TRBJ2-7; D possibly corresponds to TRBD2 (7 bases). CDR3 length: 15 amino acids. V lost 8 bases and J 0 bases, leaving 17 bases between the germline ends. The germline CDR1 and CDR2 sequences are MGHRA and YSYEKL. This chain's CDR3 is CASANGGAPSYEQYF. CDR3 DNA: TGCGCCAGCGCTAATGGGGGGGCCCCCTCCTACGAGCAGTACTTC.

With respect to this clone: Distinct nucleotide sequences in the sample also encode this CDR3. The rearrangement uses TRBV5-1 and TRBJ2-5; no clear D gene. The V gene's germline CDR1 is SGHRS and CDR2 YFSETQ. V dropped 0 bases and J dropped 2 bases, with 5 bases sitting between them. The CDR3 runs to 13 residues. The CDR3 here is CASSLASQETQYF. Here the CDR3 DNA reads TGCGCCAGCAGCTTGGCCAGTCAAGAGACCCAGTACTTC. The full variable domain, rest sourced from reference TRBV5-1 and TRBJ2-5, is KAGVTQTPRYLIKTRGQQVTLSCSPISGHRSVSWYQQTPGQGLQFLFEYFSETQRNKGNFPGRFSGRQFSNSRSEMNVSTLELGDSALYLCASSLASQETQYFGPGTRLLVL.

V usage is TRBV5-5 and J usage is TRBJ2-1; TRBD2 aligns across 13 bases. The trim removed 3 bases at V and 10 bases at J, leaving 7 bases unmatched. The length of the CDR3 is 15 residues. Germline V gene lookup returns CDR1 SGHKS and CDR2 YYEKEE (reference sequence). CDR3 protein: CASSSLAGGEGEQFF. For the CDR3, the DNA is TGTGCCAGCAGCTCACTAGCGGGGGGGGAGGGGGAGCAGTTCTTC. Full variable domain (missing parts from reference TRBV5-5 and TRBJ2-1): DAGVTQSPTHLIKTRGQQVTLRCSPISGHKSVSWYQQVLGQGPQFIFQYYEKEERGRGNFPDRFSARQFPNYSSELNVNALLLGDSALYLCASSSLAGGEGEQFFGPGTRLTVL.

This rearrangement joins TRBV6-5 to TRBJ2-4; a possible D gene is TRBD1 (6 bases). CDR1 and CDR2 (germline): MNHEY, SVGAGI. This CDR3 spans 14 amino acids. The germline V and J ends were trimmed by 6 bases and 6 bases, with 15 bases remaining between them. The DNA of the CDR3 is TGTGCCAGCAGCCCAGGGGTGCCAGGAAACATTCAGTACTTC. As protein: CASSPGVPGNIQYF.

This chain joins TRBV19 and TRBJ2-5; 12 positions match TRBD2. This CDR3 has 15 residues. Per the germline V gene, CDR1 is LNHDA and CDR2 is SQIVND (reference sequence). Trimming cost V 6 bases and J 0 bases; bases outside gene matches: 2. The CDR3 loop reads CASRRTSGDQETQYF. The CDR3 bases are TGTGCCAGTAGAAGGACTAGCGGGGACCAAGAGACCCAGTACTTC.

The rearrangement joins TRBV6-6 to TRBJ2-5; D perhaps matches TRBD2 (7 bases). Germline CDR1 and CDR2: MNHNY and SVGAGI (reference sequence). The CDR3 sequence is 14 residues long. V gave up 2 bases and J gave up 5 bases, with 12 bases separating them. This chain's CDR3 is CASSYRGGYETQYF. As DNA, the CDR3 is TGTGCCAGCAGTTACAGGGGGGGGTATGAGACCCAGTACTTC.

A few counts support this clone. V usage is TRBV2 and J usage is TRBJ2-7; 7 bases agree with TRBD1. Germline V CDR1 and CDR2: SNHLY, FYNNEI. The V and J ends lost 6 bases and 2 bases, in that order; junction bases with no gene match: 7. There are 14 residues in the CDR3. Here the CDR3 DNA reads TGTGCCAGCAGGCCCGGGACAGATGCCTACGAGCAGTACTTC. Translated: CASRPGTDAYEQYF.

The sample holds one count of this clone. This rearrangement joins TRBV5-1 to TRBJ2-1, with 11 nucleotides matching TRBD1. From germline, CDR1 is SGHRS and CDR2 YFSETQ. The CDR3 length is 17 residues. V was pared by 0 bases and J by 6 bases, with 8 bases of the junction left unmatched. Here the CDR3 reads CASSLAGPGQGVNEQFF. The CDR3 coding sequence is TGCGCCAGCAGCTTGGCTGGTCCGGGACAGGGGGTCAATGAGCAGTTCTTC.

The genes are TRBV19 and TRBJ2-2, with D perhaps matching TRBD2 (8 bases). The V and J ends lost 5 bases and 3 bases respectively, with 16 bases between them. Germline V lookup: CDR1 LNHDA, CDR2 SQIVND (reference sequence). CDR3 size: 16 residues. The CDR3 sequence is CASSLGRDSYTGELFF. CDR3 DNA sequence: TGTGCCAGTAGTCTCGGGAGGGACAGTTACACCGGGGAGCTGTTTTTT.

This chain uses TRBV23-1 with TRBJ2-5; D is unresolved. TRBV23-1 is an ORF for which the function is uncertain. This CDR3 is 15 amino acids long. Deletions cut 0 bases from V and 4 bases from J, with 12 bases between. This CDR3 reads CASSQSSPPGETQYF. CDR3 DNA sequence: TGCGCCAGCAGTCAATCTAGTCCCCCTGGAGAGACCCAGTACTTC.

The rearrangement uses TRBV6-4 and TRBJ1-2; 11 positions agree with TRBD1. This CDR3 region has 17 residues. The J segment lost 6 bases and the V segment lost 0 bases, leaving 9 bases of the junction unmatched. The germline gives CDR1 MRHNA, CDR2 SNTAGT. This CDR3 reads CASSDSTLDRGQNGYTF. CDR3 bases: TGTGCCAGCAGTGACTCGACGTTGGACAGGGGGCAAAATGGCTACACCTTC.

The chain combines TRBV7-2 with TRBJ1-1; D remains ambiguous. Germline V CDR1 and CDR2: SGHTA, FQGNSA. The length of the CDR3 is 13 residues. Trimming removed 3 bases at V and 2 bases at J, with 7 bases between. The CDR3 sequence: CASSFQINTEAFF. The CDR3 coding sequence is TGTGCCAGCAGCTTTCAGATTAACACTGAAGCTTTCTTT.

The rearrangement uses TRBV19 and TRBJ2-1, with 7 bases aligning to TRBD2. CDR1 LNHDA and CDR2 SQIVND come from the germline V gene (reference sequence). Trimming at V came to 5 bases and at J to 5 bases, leaving 21 bases not matched to a gene. The CDR3 sequence is 19 residues long. Here the CDR3 DNA reads TGTGCCAGTAGTCCCGGGGAGGGAAGATGGCTAGCGGTACACAATGAGCAGTTCTTC. Amino acids: CASSPGEGRWLAVHNEQFF.

CDR3 in amino acids: CASSGLDRGNSPLHF. The CDR3, as DNA: TGTGCCAGCAGCGGGCTGGACAGGGGAAATTCACCCCTCCACTTT. V is TRBV7-8 and J is TRBJ1-6, with 9 bases identical to TRBD1. V lost 5 bases, J lost 7 bases, and 6 bases stayed unmatched. Germline V gene lookup returns CDR1 SGHVS and CDR2 FQNEAQ. The CDR3 contains 15 residues.

The chain employs TRBV28 and TRBJ2-7, with TRBD2 as a possible D gene (6 bases). Germline lookup yields CDR1 MDHEN and CDR2 SYDVKM. The CDR3 is made up of 14 amino acids. Trimming removed 8 bases at V and 3 bases at J, with 17 bases between. The CDR3 DNA reads as TGTGCCAGCTCGGGGAGGCAGTTTTACTACGAGCAGTACGTC. Translation gives CASSGRQFYYEQYV.

CDR3 amino acids: CASSQGVEGQETQYF. DNA of the CDR3: TGTGCCAGCAGTCAGGGGGTAGAAGGACAAGAGACCCAGTACTTC. V gene TRBV5-4 combines with J gene TRBJ2-5, with 7 positions matching TRBD1. Germline V lookup: CDR1 SGHNT, CDR2 YYREEE (reference sequence). With 5 bases clipped from V and 2 bases from J, the junction kept 9 bases outside the gene matches. The CDR3 totals 15 residues.

V and J are TRBV6-6 and TRBJ2-6, with D uncertain. V lost 5 bases, J lost 3 bases, and 8 bases lay in between. CDR3 length: 14 residues. Looked up from germline, CDR1 is MNHNY and CDR2 is SVGAGI (reference sequence). CDR3 nucleotides: TGTGCCAGCAGTGACCGAGGTGGGGCCAACGTCCTGACTTTC. This gives the protein CASSDRGGANVLTF.

The CDR3 here is CASSYSGTGVEQYF. CDR3 sequence (DNA): TGTGCCAGCAGTTATTCCGGGACAGGGGTCGAGCAGTACTTC. This chain links TRBV6-5 with TRBJ2-7; 10 nucleotides align to TRBD1. After removal of 3 bases from V and 6 bases from J, the junction contained 5 bases not matched to a gene. This CDR3 has 14 amino acids. Germline-derived CDR1 and CDR2 are MNHEY and SVGAGI.

The chain uses TRBV7-2 and TRBJ2-7; 7 bases agree with TRBD2. Trimming took 2 bases from V and 3 from J; bases not matched to a gene: 4. The CDR3 runs 14 residues. Germline V gives CDR1 SGHTA, CDR2 FQGNSA. The CDR3 protein is CASSLSSGGYEQYF. In nucleotides, the CDR3 is TGTGCCAGCAGCTTATCCTCGGGGGGCTACGAGCAGTACTTC.

This clone was seen only once. This chain connects TRBV18 to TRBJ2-5, with TRBD2 matching 9 bases. This CDR3 region has 15 residues. V lost 0 bases and J lost 2; bases outside the gene matches: 1. Per the germline V gene, CDR1 is KGHSH and CDR2 is LQKENI. DNA for the CDR3: TGTGCCAGCTCACCACCGACTAGCGGACAAGAGACCCAGTACTTC. This gives the protein CASSPPTSGQETQYF.

The chain joins TRBV5-1 to TRBJ2-2; D is unresolved. The V end was cut by 0 bases, the J end by 6 bases, with 9 bases between. The V gene's germline CDR1 is SGHRS and CDR2 YFSETQ. The length of the CDR3 is 14 residues. Here the CDR3 reads CASSLVREAGELFF. For the CDR3, the DNA is TGCGCCAGCAGCTTGGTCAGAGAGGCCGGGGAGCTGTTTTTT.

This clone came up a few times. The J gene is TRBJ2-1, the V gene TRBV11-1; 7 bases are shared with TRBD1. The germline CDR1 and CDR2 sequences are SGHAT and FQDESV (reference sequence). The CDR3 is made up of 14 amino acids. Trimming cost V 6 bases and J 6 bases; bases outside gene matches: 8. CDR3 protein: CASSLDRVANEQFF. In nucleotides, the CDR3 is TGTGCCAGCAGTCTCGACAGGGTTGCCAATGAGCAGTTCTTC. Together with reference TRBV11-1 and TRBJ2-1, the CDR3 gives the full variable domain: EAEVAQSPRYKITEKSQAVAFWCDPISGHATLYWYRQILGQGPELLVQFQDESVVDDSQLPKDRFSAERLKGVDSTLKIQPAELGDSAMYLCASSLDRVANEQFFGPGTRLTVL.

V and J are TRBV30 and TRBJ1-3; 7 bases map to TRBD1. The CDR3 is 13 residues long. Germline CDR1 GTSNPN, CDR2 SVGIG (reference sequence). The ends lost 4 bases at V and 3 bases at J; junction bases unmatched: 3. The CDR3 DNA is TGTGCCTGGAAGGGGGCAGGTGGAAACACCATATATTTT. Translation: CAWKGAGGNTIYF.

The chain links TRBV7-2 to TRBJ2-1; 11 bases are shared with TRBD2. J lost 10 bases, V lost 4 bases, and 9 bases had no gene match. This CDR3 spans 15 amino acids. CDR1 and CDR2 (germline): SGHTA, FQGNSA. This CDR3 is CASSYFLLAGAEQFF. The CDR3 DNA reads TGTGCCAGCAGCTACTTTTTACTAGCGGGGGCAGAGCAGTTCTTC.

This CDR3 reads CASSKAGGISDTQYF. The CDR3 DNA is TGTGCCAGTAGTAAAGCGGGGGGTATTTCAGATACGCAGTATTTT. The rearrangement uses TRBV19 and TRBJ2-3, with 9 nucleotides matching TRBD2. The germline gives CDR1 LNHDA, CDR2 SQIVND (reference sequence). There are 15 residues in the CDR3. The V segment lost 4 bases and the J segment 4 bases; nucleotides outside the gene matches: 6. The full variable domain, rest sourced from reference TRBV19 and TRBJ2-3, is DGGITQSPKYLFRKEGQNVTLSCEQNLNHDAMYWYRQDPGQGLRLIYYSQIVNDFQKGDIAEGYSVSREKKESFPLTVTSAQKNPTAFYLCASSKAGGISDTQYFGPGTRLTVL.

CDR3 nucleotides: TGTGCCAGCAGCTTGGCGAGCAATCAGCCCCAGCATTTT. Translation gives CASSLASNQPQHF. This rearrangement joins TRBV5-6 to TRBJ1-5; D remains unclear. Trimming stripped 0 bases from V and 1 base from J, with 2 bases between. This CDR3 spans 13 amino acids. Germline loops: CDR1 SGHDT, CDR2 YYEEEE.

The chain has TRBV19 and TRBJ2-3; 8 bases line up with TRBD2. The CDR3 spans 13 residues. Germline V lookup: CDR1 LNHDA, CDR2 SQIVND (reference sequence). The junction had 5 bases not matched to a gene; V was cut back by 6 bases and J by 6 bases. CDR3 sequence (DNA): TGTGCCAGTAGCCCTGGCGGGGGGGATACGCAGTATTTT. Its translation is CASSPGGGDTQYF.

This chain links TRBV29-1 with TRBJ2-4; TRBD1 matches 8 bases. CDR3 length equals 14 residues. With 3 bases clipped from V and 5 bases from J, the junction kept 6 bases outside the gene matches. In germline, CDR1 is SQVTM, CDR2 ANQGSEA. Here the CDR3 reads CSVDDRGGENIQYF. The CDR3 region has the DNA TGCAGCGTTGACGACAGGGGCGGGGAAAACATTCAGTACTTC.

This chain connects TRBV7-9 to TRBJ1-2; D perhaps matches TRBD1 (5 bases). From germline, CDR1 is SEHNR and CDR2 FQNEAQ (reference sequence). This CDR3 has 13 amino acids. V lost 4 bases to trimming and J lost 2 bases, with 8 bases between them. CDR3 in amino acids: CASSSTDNYGYTF. In nucleotides, the CDR3 is TGTGCCAGCAGCTCGACAGACAACTATGGCTACACCTTC.

This clone was recorded a few times. The J gene is TRBJ1-5, the V gene TRBV28; 9 positions match TRBD1. CDR3 size: 16 residues. V dropped 6 bases and J dropped 5; count of bases not matched to a gene: 11. CDR1 is MDHEN and CDR2 is SYDVKM in the germline V gene. CDR3 protein: CASSPNTGGVHQPQHF. CDR3 bases: TGTGCCAGCAGCCCTAATACAGGGGGCGTTCATCAGCCCCAGCATTTT.

The chain carries TRBV6-1 and TRBJ2-5; D is perhaps TRBD1 (5 bases). The germline CDR1 and CDR2 sequences are MNHNS and SASEGT. Trimming pared 2 bases from V and 1 base from J, leaving 8 bases between. The CDR3 length is 14 residues. Written as DNA, the CDR3 is TGTGCCAGCAGTGAACCAGGGTTCCAAGAGACCCAGTACTTC. It specifies CASSEPGFQETQYF.

V usage is TRBV11-2 and J usage is TRBJ1-3; D unclear. The CDR3 is 14 amino acids. Looked up from germline, CDR1 is SGHAT and CDR2 is FQNNGV. Trimming cost V 1 base and J 11 bases, with 15 bases left between them. The CDR3 coding sequence is TGTGCCAGCAGCTTAGTTGAACAGAAAGGCTCCATATATTTT. It translates to CASSLVEQKGSIYF.